This record concerns one TCR beta chain sequence. A single record per CDR3 protein comes from TCRdb applying MiXCR to the RACE reads. The sample has around 99,000 distinct CDR3 sequences, more than 7% seen once; the top ten hold approximately 3%. This sample's time point: patch test 2, 6 weeks after DPC sensitization. Treatment given: therapeutic diphenylcyclopropenone sensitization with weekly scalp DPC. In germline, CDR1 is SGHVS, CDR2 FQNEAQ. The ends were cut back, 2 bases at V and 5 bases at J, with 19 bases in the middle. The CDR3 totals 16 residues. This specimen comes from a study of human T cells and chemical hapten exposure.

This specimen consisted of whole blood, obtained in connection with sensitization to the hapten diphenylcyclopropenone (DPC). The sequence was obtained from a woman aged 40 to 50 with alopecia areata. Some clones in this sample may be carry-over from other donors' samples. The chain is built from TRBV7-8 and TRBJ2-7; a weak D match, TRBD2 (6 bases). CDR3 residues: CASSLWVGDWDNEQYF. The CDR3 coding sequence is TGTGCCAGCAGCTTATGGGTTGGGGACTGGGATAACGAGCAGTACTTC.